This T cell receptor beta chain was recorded in a study of radiation and T cells in renal cell carcinoma. Points from the study as a whole: Top tumor clonotypes rose in blood 2 weeks post-radiation, then contracted.

The time point is: blood 4 weeks post-SBRT, at nephrectomy. Treatment noted: 15 Gy SBRT to primary tumor, nephrectomy 4 weeks later. Nephrectomy followed 15 Gy stereotactic body radiation by 4 weeks. Sequencing used immunoSEQ multiplex PCR; TCRdb keeps in-frame clones, though not all of them. Among roughly 92,000 clones listed, 80% to 90% were seen once. CDR3 length: 13 residues. Germline CDR1 reads SQVTM; CDR2 reads ANQGSEA. The J segment lost 2 bases and the V segment lost 7 bases, leaving 8 bases of the junction unmatched. As concerns this clone: What it binds is not known.

The chain couples TRBV29-1 to TRBJ2-7, with 7 positions matching TRBD1. This TCR was sampled from a man aged 55 to 70 with renal cell carcinoma. The input for sequencing was blood, taken from a patient whose treatment included radiotherapy and nephrectomy. CDR3 in amino acids: CSAELGGTYEQYF. The CDR3 region has the DNA TGCAGCGCTGAGCTAGGGGGCACCTACGAGCAGTACTTC.